This T cell receptor (beta chain) is from a study of T cells in women clearing cervical HPV infection. All participants had a single incident cervical HPV16 infection, and prevalent HPV16 infections were excluded. Of note for this clone: Read sequence stops 3 residues before the CDR3 end, and the germline J gene provides the missing end.

Trimming took 2 bases from V and 5 from J, leaving 7 bases between them. The germline V gene has CDR1 SGHTA and CDR2 FQGTGA. This CDR3 contains 13 residues. Assay used: immunoSEQ multiplex PCR; TCRdb lists only in-frame clones, some missing. The sample spans more than 20,000 clones; the ten largest clones claim 4.5% to 5.5%. Sequenced input: blood buffy coat. The gene calls are TRBV7-3 and TRBJ2-1; D ambiguous. The sequence was obtained from a woman between 18 and 75 years old with a cervical HPV16 infection that either progressed to CIN3+ or cleared (not recorded which). The CDR3 region is CASSLGPDNEQFF. Partial CDR3 DNA: TGTGCCAGCAGCTTAGGTCCGGACAATGAG. Looking up the rest from reference TRBV7-3 and TRBJ2-1 gives the full variable domain: GAGVSQTPSNKVTEKGKYVELRCDPISGHTALYWYRQSLGQGPEFLIYFQGTGAADDSGLPNDRFFAVRPEGSVSTLKIQRTERGDSAVYLCASSLGPDNEQFFGPGTRLTVL.